Described below is a single TCR beta chain sequence and its context. The data were taken from a study of T cell responses to AZD1222 COVID-19 vaccine. Study background: Second doses were pooled across both intervals (about 4 or about 12 weeks).

CDR1 SGDLS and CDR2 YYNGEE come from the germline V gene. The CDR3 totals 17 residues. Unmatched junction bases numbered 5, after V lost 0 bases and J lost 0 bases. The table came from immunoSEQ multiplex PCR; TCRdb's copy has only in-frame clones and leaves some out. This table has some 97,000 clones, about 87% appearing once. The receptor's source is an adult in good health. The chain is built from TRBV9 and TRBJ2-1; 8 bases map to TRBD1. This specimen consisted of peripheral blood, obtained on day 0 of AZD1222 vaccination. Here the CDR3 DNA reads TGTGCCAGCAGCGTAGTGCAGGGGGCGAGCTCCTACAATGAGCAGTTCTTC. It translates to CASSVVQGASSYNEQFF. Full variable domain (missing parts from reference TRBV9 and TRBJ2-1): DSGVTQTPKHLITATGQRVTLRCSPRSGDLSVYWYQQSLDQGLQFLIQYYNGEERAKGNILERFSAQQFPDLHSELNLSSLELGDSALYFCASSVVQGASSYNEQFFGPGTRLTVL.